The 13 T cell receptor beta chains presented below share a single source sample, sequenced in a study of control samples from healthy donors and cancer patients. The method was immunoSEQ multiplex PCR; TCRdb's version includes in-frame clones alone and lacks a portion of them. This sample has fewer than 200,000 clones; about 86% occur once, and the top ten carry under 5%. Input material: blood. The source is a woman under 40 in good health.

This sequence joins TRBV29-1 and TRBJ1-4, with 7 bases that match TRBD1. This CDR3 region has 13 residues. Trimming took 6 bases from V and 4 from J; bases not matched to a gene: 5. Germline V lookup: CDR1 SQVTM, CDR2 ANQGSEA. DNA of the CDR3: TGCAGCGTGAGGGACAGCTTTAATGAAAAACTGTTTTTT. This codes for CSVRDSFNEKLFF.

CDR3 sequence reads: CASSHYSGGAYNEQFF. The CDR3 region has the DNA TGCGCCAGCAGCCACTACAGCGGGGGGGCCTACAATGAGCAGTTCTTC. The chain employs TRBV5-1 and TRBJ2-1; 10 bases agree with TRBD2. The CDR3 extends over 16 amino acids. The germline V gene encodes CDR1 SGHRS and CDR2 YFSETQ. V shed 4 bases and J 2 bases; nucleotides not matched to a gene: 6.

CDR3 in amino acids: CATSARGSGDTQYF. CDR3 sequence (DNA): TGTGCCACCAGTGCTCGTGGCTCGGGGGATACGCAGTATTTT. The chain is built from TRBV24-1 and TRBJ2-3, with D possibly being TRBD2 (5 bases). The CDR3 covers 14 residues. The V and J ends lost 5 bases and 6 bases respectively, with 14 bases between them. The germline V gene encodes CDR1 KGHDR and CDR2 SFDVKD.

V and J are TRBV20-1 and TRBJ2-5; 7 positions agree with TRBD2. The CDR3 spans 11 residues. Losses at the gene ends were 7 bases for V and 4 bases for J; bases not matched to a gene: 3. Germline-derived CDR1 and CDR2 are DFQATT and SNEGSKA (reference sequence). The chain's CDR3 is CSEGGRETQYF. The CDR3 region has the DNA TGCAGTGAGGGCGGGAGAGAGACCCAGTACTTC.

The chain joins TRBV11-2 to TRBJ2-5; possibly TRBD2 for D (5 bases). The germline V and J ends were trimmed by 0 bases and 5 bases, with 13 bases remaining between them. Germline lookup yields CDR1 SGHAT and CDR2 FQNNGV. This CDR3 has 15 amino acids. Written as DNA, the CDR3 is TGTGCCAGCAGCTTAGACGGCACCGGAGGTGAGACCCAGTACTTC. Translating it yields CASSLDGTGGETQYF. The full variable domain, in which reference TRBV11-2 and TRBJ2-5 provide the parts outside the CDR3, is EAGVAQSPRYKIIEKRQSVAFWCNPISGHATLYWYQQILGQGPKLLIQFQNNGVVDDSQLPKDRFSAERLKGVDSTLKIQPAKLEDSAVYLCASSLDGTGGETQYFGPGTRLLVL.

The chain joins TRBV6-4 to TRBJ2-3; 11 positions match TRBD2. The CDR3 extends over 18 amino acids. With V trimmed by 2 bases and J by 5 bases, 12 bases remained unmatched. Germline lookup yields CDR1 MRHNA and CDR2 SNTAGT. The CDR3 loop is CASSDRPLLAGVGDTQYF. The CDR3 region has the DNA TGTGCCAGCAGTGACCGCCCACTACTAGCGGGAGTGGGAGATACGCAGTATTTT.

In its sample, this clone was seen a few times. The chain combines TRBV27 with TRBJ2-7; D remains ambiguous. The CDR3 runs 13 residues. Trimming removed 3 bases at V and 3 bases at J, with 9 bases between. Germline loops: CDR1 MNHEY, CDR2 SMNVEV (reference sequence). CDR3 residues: CASSFNPNYEQYF. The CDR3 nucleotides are TGTGCCAGCAGTTTCAACCCCAACTACGAGCAGTACTTC.

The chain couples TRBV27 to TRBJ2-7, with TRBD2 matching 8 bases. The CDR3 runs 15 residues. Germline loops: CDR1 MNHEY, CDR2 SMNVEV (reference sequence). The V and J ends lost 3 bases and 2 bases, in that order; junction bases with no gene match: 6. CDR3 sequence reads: CASSFSAGGTYEQYV. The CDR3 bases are TGTGCCAGCAGTTTTTCGGCGGGGGGCACCTACGAGCAGTACGTC.

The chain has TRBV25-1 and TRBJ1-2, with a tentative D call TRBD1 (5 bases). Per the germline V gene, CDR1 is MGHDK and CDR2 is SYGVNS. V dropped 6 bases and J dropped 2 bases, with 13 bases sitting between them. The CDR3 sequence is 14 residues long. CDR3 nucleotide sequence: TGTGCCAGCAGCGGAGGAGGGGTAAACTATGGCTACACCTTC. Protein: CASSGGGVNYGYTF.

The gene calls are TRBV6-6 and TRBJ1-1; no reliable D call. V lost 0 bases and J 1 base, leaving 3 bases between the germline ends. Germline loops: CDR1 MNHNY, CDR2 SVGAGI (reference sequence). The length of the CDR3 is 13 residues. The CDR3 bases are TGTGCCAGCAGTTACTCGTGGAACACTGAAGCTTTCTTT. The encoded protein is CASSYSWNTEAFF.

The CDR3 protein is CASSLGVGIQAGELFF. Written as DNA, the CDR3 is TGTGCCAGCAGCTTAGGAGTTGGGATCCAGGCCGGGGAGCTGTTTTTT. The chain joins TRBV7-9 to TRBJ2-2; no clear D. Per the germline V gene, CDR1 is SEHNR and CDR2 is FQNEAQ (reference sequence). The CDR3 is 16 residues long. V lost 1 base to trimming and J lost 6 bases, with 15 bases between them.

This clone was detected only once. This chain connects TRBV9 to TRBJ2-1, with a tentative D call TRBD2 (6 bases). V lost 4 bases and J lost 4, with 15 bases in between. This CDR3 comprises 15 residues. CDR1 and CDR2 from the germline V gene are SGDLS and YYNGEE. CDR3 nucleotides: TGTGCCAGCAGCATAGACGGGACTTCATACAATGAGCAGTTCTTC. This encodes CASSIDGTSYNEQFF.

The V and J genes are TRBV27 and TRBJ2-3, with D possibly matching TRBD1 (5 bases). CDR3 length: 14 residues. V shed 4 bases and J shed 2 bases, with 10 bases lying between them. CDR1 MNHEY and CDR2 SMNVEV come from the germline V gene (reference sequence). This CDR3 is CASSSQGYTDTQYF. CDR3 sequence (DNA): TGTGCCAGCAGTTCGCAGGGATACACAGATACGCAGTATTTT.